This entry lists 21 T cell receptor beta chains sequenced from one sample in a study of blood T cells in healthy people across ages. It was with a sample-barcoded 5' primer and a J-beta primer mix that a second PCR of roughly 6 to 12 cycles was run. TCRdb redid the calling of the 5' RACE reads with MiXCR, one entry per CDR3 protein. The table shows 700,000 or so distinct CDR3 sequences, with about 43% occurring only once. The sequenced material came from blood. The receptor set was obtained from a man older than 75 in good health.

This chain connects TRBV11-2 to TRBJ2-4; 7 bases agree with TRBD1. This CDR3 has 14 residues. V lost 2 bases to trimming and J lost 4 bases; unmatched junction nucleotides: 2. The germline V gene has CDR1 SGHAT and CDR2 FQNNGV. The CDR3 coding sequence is TGTGCCAGCAGCTTAAACAGGGGTAAAAACATTCAGTACTTC. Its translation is CASSLNRGKNIQYF.

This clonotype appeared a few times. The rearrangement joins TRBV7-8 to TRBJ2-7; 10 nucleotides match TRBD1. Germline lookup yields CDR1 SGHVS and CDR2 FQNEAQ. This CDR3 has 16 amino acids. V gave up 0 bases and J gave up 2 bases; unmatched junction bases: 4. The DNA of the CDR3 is TGTGCCAGCAGCTTAGCGGGACAGGGGCTACCCTACGAGCAGTACTTC. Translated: CASSLAGQGLPYEQYF.

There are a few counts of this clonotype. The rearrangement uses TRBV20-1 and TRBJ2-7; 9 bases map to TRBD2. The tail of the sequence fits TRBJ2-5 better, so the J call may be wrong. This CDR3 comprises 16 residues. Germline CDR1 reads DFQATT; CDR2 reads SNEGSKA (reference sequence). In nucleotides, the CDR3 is TGCAGTGCTAGAGATCTGTTAGCGGGGGAGAGAGAGACCCAGTACTTC. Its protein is CSARDLLAGERETQYF.

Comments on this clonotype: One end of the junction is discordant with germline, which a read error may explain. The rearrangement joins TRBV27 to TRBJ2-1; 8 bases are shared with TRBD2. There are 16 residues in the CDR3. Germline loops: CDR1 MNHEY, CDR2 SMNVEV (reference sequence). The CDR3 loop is CASSTSSGFSYNERFF. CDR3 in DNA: TGTGCCAGCAGTACGTCTAGCGGGTTCTCCTACAATGAGCGGTTCTTC.

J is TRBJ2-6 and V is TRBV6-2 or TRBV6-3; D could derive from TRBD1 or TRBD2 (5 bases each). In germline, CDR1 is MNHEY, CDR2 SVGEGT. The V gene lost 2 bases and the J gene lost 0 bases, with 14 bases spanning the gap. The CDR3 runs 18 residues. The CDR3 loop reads CASSYGTETLSGANVLTF. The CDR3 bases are TGTGCCAGCAGTTACGGGACCGAGACGCTCTCTGGGGCCAACGTCCTGACTTTC.

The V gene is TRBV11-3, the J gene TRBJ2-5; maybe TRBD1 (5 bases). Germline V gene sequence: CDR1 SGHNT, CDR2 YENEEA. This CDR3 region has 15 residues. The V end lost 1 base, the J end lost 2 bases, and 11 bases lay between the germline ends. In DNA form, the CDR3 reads TGTGCCAGCAGCTTAGGACAGAACTTGCAAGAGACCCAGTACTTC. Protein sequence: CASSLGQNLQETQYF.

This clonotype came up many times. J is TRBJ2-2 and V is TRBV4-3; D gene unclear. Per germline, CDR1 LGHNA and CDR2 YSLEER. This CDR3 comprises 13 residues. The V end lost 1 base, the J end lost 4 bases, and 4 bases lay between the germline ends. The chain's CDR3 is CASSQGGTGELFF. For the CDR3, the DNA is TGCGCCAGCAGCCAAGGGGGCACCGGGGAGCTGTTTTTT.

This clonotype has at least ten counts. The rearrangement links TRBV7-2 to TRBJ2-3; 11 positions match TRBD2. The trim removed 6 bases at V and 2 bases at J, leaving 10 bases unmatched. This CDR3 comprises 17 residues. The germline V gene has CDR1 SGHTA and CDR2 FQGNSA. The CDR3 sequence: CASRFSGTSGLTDTQYF. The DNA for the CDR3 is TGTGCCAGCAGATTCTCCGGGACTAGCGGCCTCACAGATACGCAGTATTTT.

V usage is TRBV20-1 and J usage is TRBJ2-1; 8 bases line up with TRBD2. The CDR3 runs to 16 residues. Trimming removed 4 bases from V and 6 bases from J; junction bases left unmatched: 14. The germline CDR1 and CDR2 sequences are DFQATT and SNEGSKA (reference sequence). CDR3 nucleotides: TGCAGTGCTATCAGAGGTCCAGCGGGAGACCCCAATGAGCAGTTCTTC. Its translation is CSAIRGPAGDPNEQFF.

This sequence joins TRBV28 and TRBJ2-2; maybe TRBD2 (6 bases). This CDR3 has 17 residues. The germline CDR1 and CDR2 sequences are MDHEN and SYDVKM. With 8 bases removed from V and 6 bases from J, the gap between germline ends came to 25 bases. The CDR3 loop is CASWGVGGYFDAGELFF. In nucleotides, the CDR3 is TGTGCCAGCTGGGGGGTTGGGGGGTATTTTGACGCCGGGGAGCTGTTTTTT.

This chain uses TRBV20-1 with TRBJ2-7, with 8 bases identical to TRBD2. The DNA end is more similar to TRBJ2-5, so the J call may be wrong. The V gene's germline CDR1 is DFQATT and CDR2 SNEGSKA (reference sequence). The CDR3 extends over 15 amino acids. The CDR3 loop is CSIVRRASGPETQYF. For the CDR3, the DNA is TGCAGTATTGTGCGAAGGGCTAGCGGGCCAGAGACCCAGTACTTC.

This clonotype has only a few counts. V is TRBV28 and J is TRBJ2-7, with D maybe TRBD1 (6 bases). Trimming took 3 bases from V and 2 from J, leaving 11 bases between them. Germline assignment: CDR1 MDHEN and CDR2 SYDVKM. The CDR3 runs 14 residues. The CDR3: CASSFNRVAYEQYF. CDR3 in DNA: TGTGCCAGCAGTTTTAACAGGGTCGCCTACGAGCAGTACTTC.

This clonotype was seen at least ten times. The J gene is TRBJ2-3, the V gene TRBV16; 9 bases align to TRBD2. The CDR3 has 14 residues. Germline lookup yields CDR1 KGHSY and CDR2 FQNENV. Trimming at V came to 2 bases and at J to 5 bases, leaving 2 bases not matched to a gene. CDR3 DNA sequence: TGTGCCAGCAGCCAACAGACTAGCGGAGATACGCAGTATTTT. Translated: CASSQQTSGDTQYF. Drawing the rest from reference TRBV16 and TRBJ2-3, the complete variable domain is GEEVAQTPKHLVRGEGQKAKLYCAPIKGHSYVFWYQQVLKNEFKFLISFQNENVFDETGMPKERFSAKCLPNSPCSLEIQATKLEDSAVYFCASSQQTSGDTQYFGPGTRLTVL.

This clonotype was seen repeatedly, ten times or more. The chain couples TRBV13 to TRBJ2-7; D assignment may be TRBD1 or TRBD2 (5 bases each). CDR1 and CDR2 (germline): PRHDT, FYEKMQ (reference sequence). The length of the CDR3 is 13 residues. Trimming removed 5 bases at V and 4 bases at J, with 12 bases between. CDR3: CASSPGAAYEQYF. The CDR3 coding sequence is TGTGCCAGCAGCCCCGGGGCAGCTTACGAGCAGTACTTC.

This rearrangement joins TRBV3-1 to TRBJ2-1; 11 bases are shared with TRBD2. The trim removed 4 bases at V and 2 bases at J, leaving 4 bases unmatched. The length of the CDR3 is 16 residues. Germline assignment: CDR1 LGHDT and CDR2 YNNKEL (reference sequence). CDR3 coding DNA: TGTGCCAGCAGCCTTAGCGGGGGGGCGGCCTACAATGAGCAGTTCTTC. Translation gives CASSLSGGAAYNEQFF.

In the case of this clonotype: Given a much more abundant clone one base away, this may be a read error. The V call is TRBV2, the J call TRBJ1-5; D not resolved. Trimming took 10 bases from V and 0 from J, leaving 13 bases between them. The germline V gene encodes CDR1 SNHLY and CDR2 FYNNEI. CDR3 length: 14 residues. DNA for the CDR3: TGTGCCACCAGCGACCAGAGTAGCAATCAGCCCCAGCATTTT. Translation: CATSDQSSNQPQHF.

The CDR3 protein is CASSQFVTDMNTEAFF. In nucleotides, the CDR3 is TGTGCCAGCAGCCAATTCGTAACAGACATGAACACTGAAGCTTTCTTT. This sequence joins TRBV14 and TRBJ1-1; no clear D gene. Trimming removed 2 bases from V and 0 bases from J, with 13 bases in between. The CDR3 sequence is 16 residues long. In germline, CDR1 is SGHDN, CDR2 FVKESK.

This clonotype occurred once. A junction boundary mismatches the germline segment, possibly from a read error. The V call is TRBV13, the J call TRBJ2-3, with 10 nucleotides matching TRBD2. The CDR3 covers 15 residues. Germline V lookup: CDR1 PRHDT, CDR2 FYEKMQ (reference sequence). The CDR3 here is CASSYGRAGGDTQYF. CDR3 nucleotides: TGTGCTAGCAGCTACGGACGAGCGGGGGGGGATACGCAGTATTTT.

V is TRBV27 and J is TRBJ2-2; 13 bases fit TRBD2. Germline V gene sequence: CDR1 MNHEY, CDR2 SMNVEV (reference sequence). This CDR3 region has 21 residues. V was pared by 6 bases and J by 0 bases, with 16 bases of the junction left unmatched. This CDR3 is CASRGGVAGLAGPTNTGELFF. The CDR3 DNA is TGTGCCAGCAGGGGCGGGGTCGCGGGACTAGCGGGACCTACGAACACCGGGGAGCTGTTTTTT.

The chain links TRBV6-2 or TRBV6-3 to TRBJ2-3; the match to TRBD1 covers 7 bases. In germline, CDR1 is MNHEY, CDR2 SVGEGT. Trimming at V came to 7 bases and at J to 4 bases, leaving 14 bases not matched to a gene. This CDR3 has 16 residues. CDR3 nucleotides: TGTGCCAGCAAACCAACAGGGGCGGCTTTGTCAGATACGCAGTATTTT. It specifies CASKPTGAALSDTQYF.

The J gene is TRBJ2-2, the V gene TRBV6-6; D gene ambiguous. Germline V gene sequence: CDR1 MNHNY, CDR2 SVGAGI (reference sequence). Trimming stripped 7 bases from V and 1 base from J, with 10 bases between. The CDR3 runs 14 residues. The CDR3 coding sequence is TGTGCCAGCACCGTCGTACAGAACACCGGGGAGCTGTTTTTT. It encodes CASTVVQNTGELFF.